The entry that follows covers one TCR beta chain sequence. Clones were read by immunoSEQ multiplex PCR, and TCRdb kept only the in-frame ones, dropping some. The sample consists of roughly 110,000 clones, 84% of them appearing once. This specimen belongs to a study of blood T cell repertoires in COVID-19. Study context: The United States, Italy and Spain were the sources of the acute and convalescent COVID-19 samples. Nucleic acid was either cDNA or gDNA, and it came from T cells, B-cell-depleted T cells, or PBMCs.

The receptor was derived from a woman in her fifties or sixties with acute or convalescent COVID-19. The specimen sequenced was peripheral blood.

CDR3 sequence: CASSIDPGTGRYGYTF. The CDR3, as DNA: TGTGCCAGTAGTATAGACCCCGGGACAGGGAGGTATGGCTACACCTTC. The rearrangement uses TRBV19 and TRBJ1-2, with 9 bases lining up with TRBD1. The CDR3 is 16 residues long. The germline CDR1 and CDR2 sequences are LNHDA and SQIVND (reference sequence). After removal of 0 bases from V and 5 bases from J, the junction contained 7 bases not matched to a gene. Full variable domain (remainder filled in from reference TRBV19 and TRBJ1-2): DGGITQSPKYLFRKEGQNVTLSCEQNLNHDAMYWYRQDPGQGLRLIYYSQIVNDFQKGDIAEGYSVSREKKESFPLTVTSAQKNPTAFYLCASSIDPGTGRYGYTFGSGTRLTVV.